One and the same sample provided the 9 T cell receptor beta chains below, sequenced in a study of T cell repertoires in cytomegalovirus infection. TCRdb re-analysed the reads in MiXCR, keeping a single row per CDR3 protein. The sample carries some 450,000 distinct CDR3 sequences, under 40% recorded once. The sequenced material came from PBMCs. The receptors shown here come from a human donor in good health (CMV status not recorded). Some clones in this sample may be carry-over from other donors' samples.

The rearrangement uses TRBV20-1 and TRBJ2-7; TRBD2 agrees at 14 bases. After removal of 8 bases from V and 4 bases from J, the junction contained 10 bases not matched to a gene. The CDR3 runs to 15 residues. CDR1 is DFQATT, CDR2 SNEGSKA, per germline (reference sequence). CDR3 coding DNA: TGCAGTTTTCGGGGGACTAGCGGGGGAAGATACGAGCAGTACTTC. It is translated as CSFRGTSGGRYEQYF.

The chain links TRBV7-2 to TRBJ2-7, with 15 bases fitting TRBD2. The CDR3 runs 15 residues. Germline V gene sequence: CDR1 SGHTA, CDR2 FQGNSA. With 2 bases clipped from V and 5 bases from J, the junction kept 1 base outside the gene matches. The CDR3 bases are TGTGCCAGCAGCTTACGGACTAGCGGGGGGGACGAGCAGTACTTC. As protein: CASSLRTSGGDEQYF.

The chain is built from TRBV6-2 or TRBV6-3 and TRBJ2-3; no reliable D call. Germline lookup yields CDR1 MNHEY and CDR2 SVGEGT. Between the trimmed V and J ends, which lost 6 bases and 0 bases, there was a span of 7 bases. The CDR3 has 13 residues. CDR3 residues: CASRRASTDTQYF. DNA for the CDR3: TGTGCCAGCAGACGCGCTAGCACAGATACGCAGTATTTT.

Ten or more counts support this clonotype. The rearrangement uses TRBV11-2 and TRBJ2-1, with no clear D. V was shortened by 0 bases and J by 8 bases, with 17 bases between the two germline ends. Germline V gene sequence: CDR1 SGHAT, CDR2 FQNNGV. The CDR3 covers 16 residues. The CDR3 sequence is CASSLESGRTLYEQFF. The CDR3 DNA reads TGTGCCAGCAGCTTAGAATCGGGCAGGACCCTTTATGAGCAGTTCTTC.

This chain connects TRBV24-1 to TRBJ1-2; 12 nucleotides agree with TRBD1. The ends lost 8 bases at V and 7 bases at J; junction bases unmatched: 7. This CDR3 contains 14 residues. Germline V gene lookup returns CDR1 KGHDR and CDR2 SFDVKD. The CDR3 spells CATKPGQGAFGYTF. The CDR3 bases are TGTGCCACCAAGCCGGGACAGGGGGCGTTTGGCTACACCTTC.

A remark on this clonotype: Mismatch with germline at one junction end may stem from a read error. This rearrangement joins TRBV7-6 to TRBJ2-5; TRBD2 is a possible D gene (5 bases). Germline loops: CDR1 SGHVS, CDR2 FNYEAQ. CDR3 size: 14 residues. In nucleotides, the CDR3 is TGTGCCAGCAGCGACGGTCGGGGAAGAGTGACCCCGTGCTTC. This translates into CASSDGRGRVTPCF.

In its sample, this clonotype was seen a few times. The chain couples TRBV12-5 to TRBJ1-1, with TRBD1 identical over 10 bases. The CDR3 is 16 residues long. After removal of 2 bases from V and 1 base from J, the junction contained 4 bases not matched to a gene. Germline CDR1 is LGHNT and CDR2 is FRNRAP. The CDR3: CASGLTRTGGNTEAFF. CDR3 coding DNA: TGTGCTAGTGGTTTGACAAGGACAGGGGGGAACACTGAAGCTTTCTTT.

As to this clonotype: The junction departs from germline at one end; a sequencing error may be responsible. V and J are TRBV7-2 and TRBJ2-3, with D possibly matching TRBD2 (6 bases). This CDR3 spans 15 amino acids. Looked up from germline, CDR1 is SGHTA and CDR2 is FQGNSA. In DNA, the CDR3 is TGTGCCAGCAGCTTGGTGGCGGGGACCACAGTTACGCCGTATTTT. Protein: CASSLVAGTTVTPYF.

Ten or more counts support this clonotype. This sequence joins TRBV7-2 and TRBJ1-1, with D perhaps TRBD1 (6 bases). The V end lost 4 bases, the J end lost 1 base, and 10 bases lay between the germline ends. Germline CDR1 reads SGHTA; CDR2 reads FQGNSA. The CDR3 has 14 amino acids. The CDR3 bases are TGTGCCAGCAGCTCGCGGACAGCGAACACTGAAGCTTTCTTT. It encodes CASSSRTANTEAFF.